This passage covers 6 T cell receptor beta chains from one sample sequenced in a study of T cell responses to AZD1222 COVID-19 vaccine. Using immunoSEQ multiplex PCR, the repertoire was profiled, and TCRdb retains in-frame clones only, with some absent. The repertoire holds some 170,000 clones, with 85% to 90% as singletons. The input for sequencing was peripheral blood, taken 28 days after the second AZD1222 dose. These receptors were collected from an adult who received the AZD1222 COVID-19 vaccine.

In this sample, this clone turned up once. This chain links TRBV30 with TRBJ2-6; the D call may be TRBD1 or TRBD2 (5 bases each). The CDR3 is 16 amino acids. Looked up from germline, CDR1 is GTSNPN and CDR2 is SVGIG (reference sequence). Deletions cut 3 bases from V and 3 bases from J, with 15 bases between. The CDR3 DNA follows: TGTGCCTGGAGCCCATTGGGGGAAGGTGGGGCCAACGTCCTGACTTTC. Protein sequence: CAWSPLGEGGANVLTF.

J is TRBJ1-5 and V is TRBV6-5; the D is unclear. The CDR3 has 13 residues. Trimming shortened V by 5 bases and J by 6 bases, and 11 bases separated the two germline ends. Germline assignment: CDR1 MNHEY and CDR2 SVGAGI. CDR3 in DNA: TGTGCCAGCAGTCCGGGGATATCTCAGCCCCAGCATTTT. This codes for CASSPGISQPQHF.

The count of this clone is one. The chain combines TRBV11-1 with TRBJ2-7; 8 bases agree with TRBD1. V lost 4 bases and J lost 3; bases outside the gene matches: 8. Germline CDR1 reads SGHAT; CDR2 reads FQDESV (reference sequence). The CDR3 has 15 amino acids. The DNA of the CDR3 is TGTGCCAGCAGCTCACCCGGGACAGGAGACTACGAGCAGTACTTC. Encoded protein: CASSSPGTGDYEQYF.

The V call is TRBV5-1, the J call TRBJ2-1; 9 bases map to TRBD2. The germline gives CDR1 SGHRS, CDR2 YFSETQ. The length of the CDR3 is 15 residues. V gave up 2 bases and J gave up 7 bases; unmatched junction bases: 7. CDR3 in amino acids: CASSLLAGAGNEQFF. The DNA of the CDR3 is TGCGCCAGCAGCTTATTAGCGGGGGCCGGGAATGAGCAGTTCTTC.

The chain is built from TRBV27 and TRBJ1-5, with D possibly TRBD1 on 6 matching bases. V lost 6 bases and J 4 bases, leaving 19 bases between the germline ends. Germline V gene lookup returns CDR1 MNHEY and CDR2 SMNVEV (reference sequence). CDR3 length: 16 residues. This CDR3 is CASRKDSPLSNQPQHF. The CDR3 DNA follows: TGTGCCAGCAGGAAGGACAGCCCTTTGAGTAATCAGCCCCAGCATTTT.

V and J are TRBV6-5 and TRBJ1-2; D gene uncertain. V gave up 0 bases and J gave up 7 bases, with 12 bases separating them. Per the germline V gene, CDR1 is MNHEY and CDR2 is SVGAGI. The CDR3 is made up of 14 amino acids. This CDR3 is CASSYSTFPGGYTF. The CDR3 DNA reads as TGTGCCAGCAGTTACTCGACGTTCCCCGGTGGCTACACCTTC.